The sequence of this T cell receptor beta chain was determined in a study of early T cells in non-severe SARS-CoV-2 infection. Study information: Whole-blood bulk RNA, unsorted, was sequenced, and chains were unpaired.

Germline-derived CDR1 and CDR2 are SGHDT and YYEEEE. CDR3 length: 14 residues. Trimming removed 1 base from V and 4 bases from J, with 8 bases in between. Tagging with unique molecular identifiers was applied to individual cDNA molecules. TCRdb reanalysed the 5' RACE reads using MiXCR and keeps one entry per CDR3 protein. Among 29,000 or so distinct CDR3 sequences listed, 9.5% to 10% were seen once. The sample was whole blood. V gene TRBV5-6 combines with J gene TRBJ2-2; D gene unclear. This receptor was obtained from an adult who was a healthcare worker with PCR-confirmed SARS-CoV-2 infection or an uninfected control (not recorded which). The CDR3 sequence: CASSLPGTTGELFF. DNA for the CDR3: TGTGCCAGCAGCTTGCCAGGAACCACCGGGGAGCTGTTTTTT.